This T cell receptor (beta chain) was identified in a study of patients and donors after allogeneic stem cell transplantation. This clonotype was observed a handful of times. TCRdb independently ran MiXCR on the RT-PCR reads; one entry per CDR3 protein. The data contain about 150,000 distinct CDR3 sequences, approximately 40% of them singletons. Sample: blood, either unsorted or a sorted T cell fraction (not recorded which). The sequence was collected from a human donor who was either an allogeneic HSCT recipient or a stem cell or donor lymphocyte infusion donor (not recorded which). It is not recorded whose cells these are; they may come from a transplant donor.

In DNA, the CDR3 is TGTGCCAGCAGTAACCGGGGAGTTAACTATGGCTACACCTTC. Its protein product is CASSNRGVNYGYTF. V is TRBV27 and J is TRBJ1-2, with D uncertain. V was shortened by 5 bases and J by 1 base, with 11 bases between the two germline ends. The CDR3 covers 14 residues. The germline CDR1 and CDR2 sequences are MNHEY and SMNVEV (reference sequence).